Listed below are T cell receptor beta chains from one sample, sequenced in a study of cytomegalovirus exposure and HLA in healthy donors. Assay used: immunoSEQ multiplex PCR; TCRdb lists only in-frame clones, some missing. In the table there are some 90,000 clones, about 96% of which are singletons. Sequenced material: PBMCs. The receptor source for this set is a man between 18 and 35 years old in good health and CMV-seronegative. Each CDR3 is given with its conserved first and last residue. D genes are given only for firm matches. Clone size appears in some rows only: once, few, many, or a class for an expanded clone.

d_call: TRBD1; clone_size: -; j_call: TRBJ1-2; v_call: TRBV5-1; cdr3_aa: CASSFMYRGGYGYTF; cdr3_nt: TGCGCCAGCAGCTTTATGTACAGGGGAGGCTATGGCTACACCTTC
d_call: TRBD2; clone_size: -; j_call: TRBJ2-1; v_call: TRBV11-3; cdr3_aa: CASSFRLAGGGLDVNEQFF; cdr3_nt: TGTGCCAGCAGCTTCCGACTAGCGGGAGGGGGGTTGGATGTCAATGAGCAGTTCTTC
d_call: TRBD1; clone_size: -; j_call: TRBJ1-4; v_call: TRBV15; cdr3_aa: CATSRRRDRSEKLFF; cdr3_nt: TGTGCCACCAGCAGACGCCGGGACAGGAGTGAAAAACTGTTTTTT
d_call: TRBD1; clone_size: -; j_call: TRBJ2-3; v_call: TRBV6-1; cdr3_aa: CASSGTGDTDTQYF; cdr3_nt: TGTGCCAGCAGTGGGACAGGGGACACAGATACGCAGTATTTT
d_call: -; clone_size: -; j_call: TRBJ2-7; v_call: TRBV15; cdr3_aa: CATSLAESYEQYF; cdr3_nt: TGTGCCACCAGCTTAGCGGAATCCTACGAGCAGTACTTC
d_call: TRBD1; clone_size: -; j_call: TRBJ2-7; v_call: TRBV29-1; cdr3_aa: CSVEDGKGAGEQYF; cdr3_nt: TGCAGCGTTGAAGATGGGAAGGGGGCTGGCGAGCAGTACTTC
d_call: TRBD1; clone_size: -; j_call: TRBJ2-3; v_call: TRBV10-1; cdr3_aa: CASSEGAQGVGTQYF; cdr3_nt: TGCGCCAGCAGTGAAGGGGCCCAGGGGGTAGGGACGCAGTATTTT
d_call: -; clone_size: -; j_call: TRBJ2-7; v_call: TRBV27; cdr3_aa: CASSFLGQSEEQYF; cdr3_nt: TGTGCCAGCAGTTTTCTTGGGCAATCTGAAGAGCAGTACTTC
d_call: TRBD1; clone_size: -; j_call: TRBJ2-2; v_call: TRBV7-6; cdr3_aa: CASSLLQGKAGELFF; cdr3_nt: TGTGCCAGCAGCTTATTACAGGGGAAGGCCGGGGAGCTGTTTTTT
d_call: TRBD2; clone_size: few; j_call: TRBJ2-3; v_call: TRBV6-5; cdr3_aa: CASSTTSGRTDTQYF; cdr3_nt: TGTGCCAGCAGTACGACTAGCGGACGCACAGATACGCAGTATTTT
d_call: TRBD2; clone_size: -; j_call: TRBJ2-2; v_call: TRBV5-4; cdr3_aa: CASSLVGRDGELFF; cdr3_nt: TGTGCCAGCAGCTTGGTCGGGAGGGACGGGGAGCTGTTTTTT
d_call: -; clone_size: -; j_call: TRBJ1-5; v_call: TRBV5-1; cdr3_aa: CASSLLPDNSNQPQHF; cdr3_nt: TGCGCCAGCAGCTTGTTGCCAGACAATAGCAATCAGCCCCAGCATTTT
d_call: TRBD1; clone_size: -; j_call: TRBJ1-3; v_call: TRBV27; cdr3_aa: CASRWTGDLGNTIYF; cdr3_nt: TGTGCCAGCAGGTGGACAGGGGATCTGGGGAACACCATATATTTT
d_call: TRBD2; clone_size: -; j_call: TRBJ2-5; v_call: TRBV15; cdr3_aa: CATSRVAGGYQETQYF; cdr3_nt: TGTGCCACCAGCAGAGTCGCGGGAGGGTACCAAGAGACCCAGTACTTC
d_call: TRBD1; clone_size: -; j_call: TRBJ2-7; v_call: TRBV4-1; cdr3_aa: CASSPGTGAYEQYF; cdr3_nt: TGCGCCAGCAGCCCCGGGACAGGGGCCTACGAGCAGTACTTC
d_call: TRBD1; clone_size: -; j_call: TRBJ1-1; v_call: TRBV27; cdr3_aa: CASSPWTGADTEAFF; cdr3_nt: TGTGCCAGCAGTCCATGGACAGGAGCGGACACTGAAGCTTTCTTT
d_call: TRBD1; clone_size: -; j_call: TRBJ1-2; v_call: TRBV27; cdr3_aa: CASSFEGTGTTGYTF; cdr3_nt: TGTGCCAGCAGTTTTGAAGGGACAGGGACGACTGGCTACACCTTC
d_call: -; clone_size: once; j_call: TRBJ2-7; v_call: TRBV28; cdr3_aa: CASSLSASYEQYF; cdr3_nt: TGTGCCAGCAGTTTGAGCGCCTCCTACGAGCAGTACTTC
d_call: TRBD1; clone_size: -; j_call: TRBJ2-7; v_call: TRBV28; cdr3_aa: CASSLQGVTYEQYF; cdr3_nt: TGTGCCAGCAGTTTACAGGGGGTTACCTACGAGCAGTACTTC
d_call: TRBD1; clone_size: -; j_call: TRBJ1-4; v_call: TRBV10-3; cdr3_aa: CATWDRDEEKLFF; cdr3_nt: TGTGCCACCTGGGACAGGGATGAAGAAAAACTGTTTTTT
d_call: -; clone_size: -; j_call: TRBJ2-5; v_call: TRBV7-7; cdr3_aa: CASSSKGRDQETQYF; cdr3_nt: TGTGCTAGCAGCTCAAAGGGCAGGGACCAAGAGACCCAGTACTTC
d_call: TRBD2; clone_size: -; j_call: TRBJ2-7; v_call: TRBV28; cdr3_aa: CASSSSSGPHFSYEQYF; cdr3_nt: TGTGCCAGCAGTTCTTCTAGCGGGCCGCATTTTTCCTACGAGCAGTACTTC
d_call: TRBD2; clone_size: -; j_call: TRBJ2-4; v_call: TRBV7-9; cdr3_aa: CASSLDIGLAGVKYF; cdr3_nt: TGTGCCAGCAGCTTAGATATAGGACTAGCGGGAGTAAAGTACTTC
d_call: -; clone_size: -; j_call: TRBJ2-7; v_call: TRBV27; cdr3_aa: CASRPTLTGRANEQYF; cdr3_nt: TGTGCCAGCAGACCTACCCTTACAGGGAGGGCGAACGAGCAGTACTTC
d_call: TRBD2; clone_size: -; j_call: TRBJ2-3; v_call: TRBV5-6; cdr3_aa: CASSYSGKPDTQYF; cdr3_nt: TGTGCCAGCAGTTATAGCGGGAAACCTGATACGCAGTATTTT
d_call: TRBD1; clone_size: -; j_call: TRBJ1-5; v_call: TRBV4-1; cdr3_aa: CASSQDTRGGNQPQHF; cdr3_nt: TGCGCCAGCAGCCAAGATACCAGGGGGGGCAATCAGCCCCAGCATTTT
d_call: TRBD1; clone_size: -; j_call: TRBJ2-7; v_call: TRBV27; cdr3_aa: CASSFTGGYEQYF; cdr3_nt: TGTGCCAGCAGTTTTACAGGGGGCTACGAGCAGTACTTC
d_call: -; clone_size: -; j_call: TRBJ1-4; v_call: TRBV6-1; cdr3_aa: CAIGRGNEKLFF; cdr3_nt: TGTGCCATCGGTAGGGGAAATGAAAAACTGTTTTTT
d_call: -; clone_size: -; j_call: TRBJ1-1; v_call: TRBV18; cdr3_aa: CASSPPAQVNTEAFF; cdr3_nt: TGTGCCAGCTCACCACCAGCACAGGTGAACACTGAAGCTTTCTTT
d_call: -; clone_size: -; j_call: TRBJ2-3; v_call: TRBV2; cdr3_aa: CASSEAGGPTDTQYF; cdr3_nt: TGTGCCAGCAGTGAAGCGGGAGGCCCCACAGATACGCAGTATTTT
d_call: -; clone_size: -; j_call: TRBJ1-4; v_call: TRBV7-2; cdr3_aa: CASSLGPEDEKLFF; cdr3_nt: TGTGCCAGCAGCTTAGGTCCTGAGGATGAAAAACTGTTTTTT
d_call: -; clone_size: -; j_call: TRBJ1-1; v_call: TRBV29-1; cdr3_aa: CSASGDENTEAFF; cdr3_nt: TGCAGCGCGAGCGGGGACGAGAACACTGAAGCTTTCTTT
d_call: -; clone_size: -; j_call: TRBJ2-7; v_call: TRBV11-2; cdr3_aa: CASSSPGGYEQYF; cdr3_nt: TGTGCCAGCAGCTCCCCCGGCGGCTACGAGCAGTACTTC
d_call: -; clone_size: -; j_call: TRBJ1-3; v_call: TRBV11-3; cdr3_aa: CASLEDSGAHSGNTIYF; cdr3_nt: TGTGCCAGCCTCGAAGATTCAGGGGCTCACTCTGGAAACACCATATATTTT
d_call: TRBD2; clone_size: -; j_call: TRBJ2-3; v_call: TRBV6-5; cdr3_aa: CASRPGRSSTDTQYF; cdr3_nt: TGTGCCAGCAGGCCCGGGAGGTCCAGCACAGATACGCAGTATTTT
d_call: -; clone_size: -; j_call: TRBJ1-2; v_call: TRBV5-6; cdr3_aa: CASSLVPDAEGYGYTF; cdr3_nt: TGTGCCAGCAGCTTGGTTCCGGACGCAGAGGGCTATGGCTACACCTTC
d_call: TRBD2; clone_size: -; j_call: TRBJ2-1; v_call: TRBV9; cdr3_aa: CASSSTSGGAPGYEQFF; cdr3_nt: TGTGCCAGCAGCTCCACTAGCGGGGGGGCCCCGGGCTATGAGCAGTTCTTC
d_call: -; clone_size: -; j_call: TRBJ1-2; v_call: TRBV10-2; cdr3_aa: CASLREDYGYTF; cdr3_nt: TGCGCCAGCCTCAGGGAAGACTATGGCTACACCTTC
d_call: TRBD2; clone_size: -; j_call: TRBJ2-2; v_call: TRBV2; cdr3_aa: CASSGSGIGTGELFF; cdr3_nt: TGTGCCAGCAGCGGGAGCGGGATCGGCACCGGGGAGCTGTTTTTT
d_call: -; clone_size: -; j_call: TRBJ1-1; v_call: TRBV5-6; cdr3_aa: CASSLTGNTEAFF; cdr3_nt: TGTGCCAGCAGCTTGACGGGGAACACTGAAGCTTTCTTT
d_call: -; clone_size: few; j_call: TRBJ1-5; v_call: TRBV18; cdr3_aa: CASSPGAGDNQPQHF; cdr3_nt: TGTGCCAGCTCACCGGGGGCAGGGGACAATCAGCCCCAGCATTTT
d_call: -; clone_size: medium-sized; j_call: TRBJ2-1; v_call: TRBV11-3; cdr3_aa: CASSLKVGEINEQFF; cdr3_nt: TGTGCCAGCAGCTTAAAAGTAGGGGAAATCAATGAGCAGTTCTTC
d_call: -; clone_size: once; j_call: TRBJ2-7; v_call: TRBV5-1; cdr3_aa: CASSQGLGSSYEQYF; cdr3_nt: TGCGCCAGCAGCCAGGGACTTGGGAGCTCCTACGAGCAGTACTTC
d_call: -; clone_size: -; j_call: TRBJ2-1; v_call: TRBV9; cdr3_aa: CASSVRVGRVLYNEQFF; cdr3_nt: TGTGCCAGCAGCGTAAGGGTTGGCAGGGTCCTTTACAATGAGCAGTTCTTC